Listed below are T cell receptor beta chains from one sample, sequenced in a study of blood T cell repertoires in COVID-19. Clones were read by immunoSEQ multiplex PCR, and TCRdb kept only the in-frame ones, dropping some. The sample records 25,000 to 30,000 clones, roughly 80% being singletons. Sequenced sample: peripheral blood. The receptors were gathered from a man aged 50 to 60 with active or convalescent COVID-19. The CDR3 runs from the conserved cysteine through the conserved F or W. The order of the fields is V gene, D gene, clone size, J gene, CDR3 DNA, CDR3 protein. D genes are given only for firm matches. Size tells how often a clone was seen (once, few, many) or the class of an expanded clone, and some rows leave it out.

TRBV13	TRBD1	NA	TRBJ1-2	TGTGCCAGCAGCCAAAGGACAGGCGACTATGGCTACACCTTC	CASSQRTGDYGYTF
TRBV9	NA	once	TRBJ1-6	TGTGCCAGCAGCCCGAGTGCCTCCTATAATTCACCCCTCCACTTT	CASSPSASYNSPLHF
TRBV30	NA	NA	TRBJ1-5	TGTGCCTGGAGTCCCGGGATGTCGCAGCCCCAGCATTTT	CAWSPGMSQPQHF
TRBV2	TRBD1	few	TRBJ1-6	TGTGCCAGCTATACAGGGGGCGCTTCACCCCTCCACTTT	CASYTGGASPLHF
TRBV19	NA	few	TRBJ2-3	TGTGCCAGTAGTATGGGAGGAACGAGCACAGATACGCAGTATTTT	CASSMGGTSTDTQYF
TRBV5-6	TRBD1	few	TRBJ1-2	TGTGCCAGCAGCTTGACAGGACAGGGCGTTTTCGGCTACACCTTC	CASSLTGQGVFGYTF
TRBV18	TRBD1	NA	TRBJ1-5	TGTGCCAGCTCACCTCCGGGACAGGATTTCAATCAGCCCCAGCATTTT	CASSPPGQDFNQPQHF
TRBV29-1	TRBD2	NA	TRBJ2-7	TGCAGCGTTGTGGGCCTAGCGGGGGTCTACGAGCAGTACTTC	CSVVGLAGVYEQYF
TRBV6-2/TRBV6-3	TRBD2	few	TRBJ2-7	TGTGCCAGCAGCCCAACTAGCGGAATAACCTACGAGCAGTACTTC	CASSPTSGITYEQYF
TRBV11-1	NA	NA	TRBJ1-2	TGTGCCAGCAGCTTAGAGGCGGTCACAAACTATGGCTACACCTTC	CASSLEAVTNYGYTF
TRBV2	TRBD1	NA	TRBJ2-2	TGTGCCATACGGGACAGGCGGGACGGGGAGCTGTTTTTT	CAIRDRRDGELFF
TRBV3-1/TRBV3-2	TRBD2	NA	TRBJ2-3	TGTGCCAGCAGCCTCCAAGACGCAGCGGGGGGGCCCACAGATACGCAGTATTTT	CASSLQDAAGGPTDTQYF
TRBV18	TRBD1	NA	TRBJ1-2	TGTGCCAGCTCCCCCGGGACAGGGGGCCGTGGCTACACCTTC	CASSPGTGGRGYTF
TRBV21-1	NA	NA	TRBJ2-4	TGTGCCAGCAGCAAAGTGGGAGGGATGGGGCCCAAAAACATTCAGTACTTC	CASSKVGGMGPKNIQYF
TRBV3-1/TRBV3-2	NA	NA	TRBJ2-3	TGTGCCAGCAGCCAAGAATCGAGTAGAGATACGCAGTATTTT	CASSQESSRDTQYF